Below are 22 T cell receptor beta chains sequenced from a single sample in a study of cytomegalovirus exposure and HLA in healthy donors. Amplification used 60 Vbeta primers and 13 Jbeta primers. Profiled with immunoSEQ multiplex PCR; TCRdb holds only in-frame clones, not every one. The sample lists 100,000 to 150,000 clones, approximately 80% seen once, with approximately 1.6% in the top ten. Sequenced: PBMCs. All receptors derive from a woman aged 18-29 years in good health and CMV-seronegative.

The chain couples TRBV18 to TRBJ1-3, with unresolved D. CDR1 is KGHSH and CDR2 is LQKENI in the germline V gene. This CDR3 is built from 17 residues. V was clipped by 0 bases and J by 6 bases, with 18 bases between them. The CDR3: CASSPPPATNMKNTIYF. DNA for the CDR3: TGTGCCAGCTCACCACCGCCAGCGACCAATATGAAAAACACCATATATTTT.

A few counts support this clone. CDR3 sequence: CASSQDARVRSWGANVLTF. Here the CDR3 DNA reads TGCGCCAGCAGCCAAGATGCAAGAGTACGGTCTTGGGGGGCCAACGTCCTGACTTTC. This sequence joins TRBV4-1 and TRBJ2-6; D not resolved. V lost 0 bases and J lost 4, with 19 bases in between. Germline loops: CDR1 MGHRA, CDR2 YSYEKL. CDR3 size: 19 residues.

This clone was seen only a few times. The rearrangement joins TRBV7-9 to TRBJ2-3; D might be TRBD2 (6 bases). V lost 6 bases and J lost 0, with 16 bases in between. Germline V gives CDR1 SEHNR, CDR2 FQNEAQ (reference sequence). This CDR3 is 16 amino acids long. As DNA, the CDR3 is TGTGCCAGCAGTGGATGGGGGGATTCTAGCACAGATACGCAGTATTTT. Translating it yields CASSGWGDSSTDTQYF.

As for this clone: Other DNA sequences of this sample code for an identical CDR3. For the CDR3, the DNA is TGTGCCAGCAGCGTTGGGACTAGAGGAAACACCATATATTTT. Amino acid sequence: CASSVGTRGNTIYF. The chain combines TRBV9 with TRBJ1-3; possible D gene TRBD1, 5 bases. The germline CDR1 and CDR2 sequences are SGDLS and YYNGEE. Trimming took 2 bases from V and 4 from J, leaving 10 bases between them. This CDR3 is built from 14 residues.

J is TRBJ2-1 and V is TRBV4-1; weak D call: TRBD2 (6 bases). The V end lost 2 bases, the J end lost 3 bases, and 20 bases lay between the germline ends. Germline V lookup: CDR1 MGHRA, CDR2 YSYEKL. This CDR3 is built from 18 residues. The CDR3: CASSQLGPGGEHYNEQFF. CDR3 DNA sequence: TGCGCCAGCAGCCAACTCGGCCCTGGCGGGGAGCACTACAATGAGCAGTTCTTC.

The rearrangement uses TRBV5-1 and TRBJ1-2; 8 bases match TRBD1. Germline values: CDR1 SGHRS, CDR2 YFSETQ. This CDR3 has 13 residues. The junction had 3 bases not matched to a gene; V was cut back by 1 base and J by 7 bases. The CDR3 DNA follows: TGCGCCAGCAGCTTGTCAGGGGGCAGTGGCTACACCTTC. It translates to CASSLSGGSGYTF.

The V call is TRBV5-6, the J call TRBJ2-1; 7 positions match TRBD2. CDR3 length: 13 residues. V dropped 5 bases and J dropped 11; count of bases not matched to a gene: 10. CDR1 SGHDT and CDR2 YYEEEE come from the germline V gene. Here the CDR3 DNA reads TGTGCCAGCAGTTTTCTTTTAGCGGGCCAGCAGTTCTTC. This translates into CASSFLLAGQQFF.

The genes are TRBV5-1 and TRBJ2-5; D ambiguous. The end of the DNA is better explained by TRBJ2-7, so the J call may be wrong. This CDR3 region has 14 residues. Germline V gene sequence: CDR1 SGHRS, CDR2 YFSETQ. The CDR3 spells CASSLVADLYEQYF. CDR3 nucleotides: TGCGCCAGCAGCTTGGTGGCGGATCTCTACGAGCAGTACTTC.

For the CDR3, the DNA is TGTGCCAGCAGTGAATTGGGCCCCAGGAATACGCAGTATTTT. This codes for CASSELGPRNTQYF. The J gene is TRBJ2-3, the V gene TRBV25-1; D gene uncertain. This CDR3 region has 14 residues. The V end was cut by 1 base, the J end by 7 bases, with 12 bases between. The germline CDR1 and CDR2 sequences are MGHDK and SYGVNS.

This clone was recorded at least ten times. The V gene is TRBV6-6, the J gene TRBJ1-5; maybe TRBD1 (5 bases). Looked up from germline, CDR1 is MNHNY and CDR2 is SVGAGI (reference sequence). The CDR3 spans 14 residues. Trimming cost V 5 bases and J 2 bases, with 10 bases left between them. The CDR3 region is CASSLDRGNQPQHF. The CDR3 DNA is TGTGCCAGCAGTCTAGACAGAGGCAATCAGCCCCAGCATTTT.

The J gene is TRBJ1-1, the V gene TRBV14, with D perhaps matching TRBD1 (5 bases). Germline CDR1 is SGHDN and CDR2 is FVKESK. Trimming cost V 4 bases and J 1 base, with 7 bases left between them. CDR3 length: 13 residues. CDR3 sequence: CASSLTENTEAFF. CDR3 DNA sequence: TGTGCCAGCAGCCTGACAGAGAACACTGAAGCTTTCTTT.

The rearrangement joins TRBV25-1 to TRBJ2-2; maybe TRBD2 (5 bases). The CDR3 is made up of 14 amino acids. From germline, CDR1 is MGHDK and CDR2 SYGVNS. With 2 bases removed from V and 2 bases from J, the gap between germline ends came to 6 bases. CDR3 in DNA: TGTGCCAGCAGTGAAAGGACTAACACCGGGGAGCTGTTTTTT. It yields the protein CASSERTNTGELFF.

This chain links TRBV4-1 with TRBJ2-7; 9 nucleotides align to TRBD2. Trimming cost V 5 bases and J 2 bases; bases outside gene matches: 4. Germline V CDR1 and CDR2: MGHRA, YSYEKL. The CDR3 has 14 residues. CDR3 sequence reads: CASSASGNTYEQYF. CDR3 DNA: TGCGCCAGCAGCGCTAGCGGGAATACCTACGAGCAGTACTTC.

V gene TRBV5-5 combines with J gene TRBJ1-2; D remains unclear. V was shortened by 2 bases and J by 6 bases, with 11 bases between the two germline ends. Germline CDR1 reads SGHKS; CDR2 reads YYEKEE (reference sequence). CDR3 length: 13 amino acids. CDR3 region: CASSFPGENGYTF. The CDR3 region has the DNA TGTGCCAGCAGCTTCCCCGGGGAGAATGGCTACACCTTC.

The V call is TRBV5-8, the J call TRBJ1-1, with no clear D. V lost 1 base and J lost 0, with 10 bases in between. The CDR3 runs 15 residues. CDR1 is SGHTS, CDR2 YDEGEE, per germline. CDR3 bases: TGTGCCAGCAGCTTGTTCGCACAGATGAACACTGAAGCTTTCTTT. Amino acid sequence: CASSLFAQMNTEAFF.

The V and J genes are TRBV30 and TRBJ1-5; the D is unclear. Trimming cost V 3 bases and J 5 bases, with 23 bases left between them. The CDR3 extends over 17 amino acids. In germline, CDR1 is GTSNPN, CDR2 SVGIG (reference sequence). CDR3 sequence: CAWRRERISPVYQPQHF. The CDR3 DNA sequence: TGTGCCTGGAGGCGGGAAAGAATAAGTCCCGTTTATCAGCCCCAGCATTTT.

The chain combines TRBV7-2 with TRBJ2-5, with a tentative D call TRBD2 (6 bases). Germline V lookup: CDR1 SGHTA, CDR2 FQGNSA. This CDR3 has 14 residues. The V end was cut by 5 bases, the J end by 11 bases, with 21 bases between. In nucleotides, the CDR3 is TGTGCCAGCAGCCTGGCGGTACGGGAGTATGAGCAGTACTTC. Its protein product is CASSLAVREYEQYF.

The rearrangement joins TRBV5-6 to TRBJ2-7, with D possibly matching TRBD2 (5 bases). V was shortened by 0 bases and J by 1 base, with 8 bases between the two germline ends. This CDR3 contains 14 residues. Germline V gene data show CDR1 as SGHDT and CDR2 as YYEEEE. Here the CDR3 reads CASSLDPGSYEQYF. CDR3 coding DNA: TGTGCCAGCAGCTTGGACCCGGGGTCCTACGAGCAGTACTTC.

This clone showed up just a few times. The chain carries TRBV6-6 and TRBJ1-1; tentative D call: TRBD1 (6 bases). The V end lost 5 bases, the J end lost 0 bases, and 13 bases lay between the germline ends. This CDR3 is 15 amino acids long. Germline V gene data show CDR1 as MNHNY and CDR2 as SVGAGI (reference sequence). The CDR3 sequence: CASSTRQAMNTEAFF. In DNA form, the CDR3 reads TGTGCCAGCAGTACAAGACAGGCAATGAACACTGAAGCTTTCTTT.

The rearrangement joins TRBV5-1 to TRBJ1-4; 9 bases map to TRBD1. CDR3 length equals 14 residues. The germline CDR1 and CDR2 sequences are SGHRS and YFSETQ. The trim removed 2 bases at V and 8 bases at J, leaving 4 bases unmatched. The CDR3 DNA reads as TGCGCCAGCAGCTTACAGGGGGCGGAGGAAAAACTGTTTTTT. Encoded protein: CASSLQGAEEKLFF.

This clone was recorded a few times. The chain couples TRBV29-1 to TRBJ2-1; a weak D match, TRBD2 (6 bases). The germline V gene has CDR1 SQVTM and CDR2 ANQGSEA. This CDR3 has 13 residues. Trimming removed 5 bases at V and 5 bases at J, with 13 bases between. The CDR3 region is CSVPGDADNEQFF. The DNA of the CDR3 is TGCAGCGTTCCGGGAGACGCCGACAATGAGCAGTTCTTC.

The rearrangement uses TRBV15 and TRBJ1-2; 7 bases map to TRBD1. This CDR3 spans 15 amino acids. CDR1 LNHNV and CDR2 YYDKDF come from the germline V gene (reference sequence). The junction had 5 bases not matched to a gene; V was cut back by 1 base and J by 3 bases. The CDR3 DNA is TGTGCCACCAGCAGAGGCGGGGACAGACACTATGGCTACACCTTC. Translating gives CATSRGGDRHYGYTF.